A selection of T cell receptor beta chains follows, all from one sample in a study of T-cell reconstitution after alpha-beta-depleted transplantation in children. Using its own MiXCR run on the PCR reads, TCRdb lists one record per CDR3 protein. Of approximately 110,000 distinct CDR3 sequences in the sample, around 23% were seen once. The sequences come from PBMCs, mostly from graft donor cells, collected 180 days after TCRalphabeta/CD19-depleted stem cell transplant. All receptors come from a male patient between 2 and 10 years old who had a stem cell transplant for chronic granulomatous disease, so the T cells may come from the graft donor. Both conserved end residues are trimmed from each CDR3.

V	J	length	CDR3
TRBV28	TRBJ1-4	12	ASSQGTGFEKLF
TRBV12-3/TRBV12-4	TRBJ2-7	12	ASSLVARGYEQY
TRBV28	TRBJ2-7	12	ASSLSGRVHEQY
TRBV12-3/TRBV12-4	TRBJ1-4	11	ASSWTGGEKLF
TRBV28	TRBJ2-7	14	ASSLKFRINTYEQY
TRBV18	TRBJ1-3	12	ASSRSASGNTIY
TRBV12-3/TRBV12-4	TRBJ2-7	13	ASSSPTDRVREQY
TRBV20-1	TRBJ2-7	11	SARAGQDYEQY
TRBV7-9	TRBJ2-1	14	ASSLGSGGTHDGQF
TRBV10-3	TRBJ1-5	10	AISGRDQPQH
TRBV4-1	TRBJ1-2	14	ASSQEIFGGGYGYT
TRBV29-1	TRBJ2-1	12	SVGDRGPYNEQF
TRBV7-9	TRBJ1-2	12	ASSTTHREDGYT
TRBV28	TRBJ2-7	13	ASRGTSGRNYEQY
TRBV6-5	TRBJ2-1	11	ASRDLPNNEQF
TRBV28	TRBJ2-1	13	ASTPDRSFGDEQF
TRBV4-2	TRBJ2-2	14	ASSQSPEGPTGELF
TRBV27	TRBJ1-3	11	ASRTASGNTIY
TRBV20-1	TRBJ1-5	12	SARDRGFNQPQH
TRBV5-1	TRBJ2-3	13	ASNPGNVGTDTQY
TRBV5-5	TRBJ2-1	10	ASSFKENEQF
TRBV12-3/TRBV12-4	TRBJ1-6	12	ASSLGGGNSPLH
TRBV24-1	TRBJ1-4	13	ATSPGDREGEKLF
TRBV3-1	TRBJ2-5	12	ASSQLQAQETQY
TRBV20-1	TRBJ1-1	12	SVTDPRLNTEAF
TRBV15	TRBJ2-1	10	ATSSRWDEQF
TRBV20-1	TRBJ2-5	13	SATPGRTGQETQY
TRBV5-5	TRBJ2-1	16	ASRRISGRGLVNNEQF
TRBV12-3/TRBV12-4	TRBJ2-1	13	ASTTRGRGANEQF
TRBV10-1	TRBJ2-1	14	ASSEGVLADYNEQF
TRBV15	TRBJ2-3	14	ATSSLTSGRTDTQY
TRBV29-1	TRBJ1-1	12	SAAGAGWNTEAF
TRBV7-6	TRBJ2-7	13	ASSLTSGGRYEQY
TRBV15	TRBJ1-1	12	ATSPDPWNTEAF
TRBV15	TRBJ2-1	13	ATSRDRGGRNEQF
TRBV21-1	TRBJ2-1	13	ASNPGTAPYNEQF
TRBV29-1	TRBJ2-3	14	SVQGRLAGSVDTQY
TRBV5-6	TRBJ1-1	13	ASSTSGREVTEAF
TRBV7-2	TRBJ2-5	11	ASNLRREETQY
TRBV20-1	TRBJ1-4	13	SAREFGRNNEKLF
TRBV5-5	TRBJ1-1	13	ASSLVGTGGTEAF
TRBV24-1	TRBJ2-2	12	ATRATENTGELF
TRBV20-1	TRBJ1-5	10	SASRGDQPQH
TRBV20-1	TRBJ2-1	12	SARTAGVRNEQF
TRBV7-2	TRBJ2-5	14	ASSLVDGTAQETQY
TRBV7-6	TRBJ2-5	13	ASSLDRGYQETQY
TRBV12-3/TRBV12-4	TRBJ1-1	14	ASSRWVTGQNTEAF
TRBV7-8	TRBJ1-2	15	ASSLEIRSAPNYGYT
TRBV12-3/TRBV12-4	TRBJ2-5	13	ASSLAVVAQETQY
TRBV7-3	TRBJ2-1	14	ASSSLGTRSYNEQF
TRBV12-3/TRBV12-4	TRBJ2-1	12	ASSQWQGDNEQF
TRBV7-9	TRBJ2-2	11	ASSSGVTGELF
TRBV5-1	TRBJ2-2	14	ASSVGLRPRTGELF
TRBV20-1	TRBJ2-5	12	SARDFASLETQY
TRBV7-8	TRBJ2-1	15	ASSPEVRPGGYNEQF
TRBV5-6	TRBJ2-5	13	ASSSAGQGQETQY
TRBV20-1	TRBJ1-2	12	SAREGGVGYGYT
TRBV12-3/TRBV12-4	TRBJ2-5	14	ASSYIAGANPETQY
TRBV7-3	TRBJ2-1	13	ASSWGLAGVDEQF